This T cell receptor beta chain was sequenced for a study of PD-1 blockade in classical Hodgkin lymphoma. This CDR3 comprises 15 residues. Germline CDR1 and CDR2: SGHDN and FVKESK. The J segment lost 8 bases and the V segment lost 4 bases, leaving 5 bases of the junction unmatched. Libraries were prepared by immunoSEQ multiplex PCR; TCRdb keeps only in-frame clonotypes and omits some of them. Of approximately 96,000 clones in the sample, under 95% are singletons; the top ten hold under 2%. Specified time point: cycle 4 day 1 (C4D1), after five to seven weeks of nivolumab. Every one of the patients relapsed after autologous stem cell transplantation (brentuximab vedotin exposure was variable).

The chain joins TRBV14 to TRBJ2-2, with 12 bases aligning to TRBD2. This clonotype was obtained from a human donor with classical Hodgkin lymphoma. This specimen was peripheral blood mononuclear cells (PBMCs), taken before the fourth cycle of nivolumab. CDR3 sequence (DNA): TGTGCCAGCAGCCGACTAGCGGGAGTAATAGGGGAGCTGTTTTTT. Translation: CASSRLAGVIGELFF.